A single sample is the source of the 7 T cell receptor beta chains below, sequenced in a study of blood T cell repertoires in COVID-19. Sequencing used immunoSEQ multiplex PCR; TCRdb keeps in-frame clones, though not all of them. The data hold 70,000 to 90,000 clones, with 65% to 90% observed a single time. Input material: peripheral blood. The receptors derive from a man between 60 and 75 years old with acute or convalescent COVID-19.

This clone was detected once. The V gene is TRBV6-5, the J gene TRBJ2-1, with TRBD2 matching 9 bases. The V and J ends lost 6 bases and 6 bases, in that order; junction bases with no gene match: 9. Germline V lookup: CDR1 MNHEY, CDR2 SVGAGI. This CDR3 region has 15 residues. The CDR3 DNA reads as TGTGCCAGCAGACCCGTTAGCGGGGGCCCCAATGAGCAGTTCTTC. Translation: CASRPVSGGPNEQFF.

V usage is TRBV30 and J usage is TRBJ2-1; unclear D gene. V gave up 2 bases and J gave up 9 bases, with 11 bases separating them. This CDR3 contains 12 residues. Germline-derived CDR1 and CDR2 are GTSNPN and SVGIG (reference sequence). The CDR3 sequence is CAWSTPPGEQFF. CDR3 coding DNA: TGTGCCTGGAGTACCCCCCCCGGTGAGCAGTTCTTC.

A single count supports this clone. The chain recombines TRBV27 with TRBJ1-2; D not resolved. Germline assignment: CDR1 MNHEY and CDR2 SMNVEV (reference sequence). Trimming removed 2 bases at V and 2 bases at J, with 24 bases between. The CDR3 loop spans 19 amino acids. CDR3 sequence: CASSLRATSTRSGNYGYTF. CDR3 bases: TGTGCCAGCAGTTTAAGAGCGACGTCCACCCGCAGCGGCAACTATGGCTACACCTTC.

CDR3 DNA: TGTGCCAGCAATCCCCAGGGGGCAAACTACAATGAGCAGTTCTTC. As protein: CASNPQGANYNEQFF. This chain uses TRBV28 with TRBJ2-1; 8 bases fit TRBD1. This CDR3 contains 15 residues. The V and J ends lost 7 bases and 3 bases, in that order; junction bases with no gene match: 8. Germline V gene lookup returns CDR1 MDHEN and CDR2 SYDVKM. The full variable domain, its missing parts supplied by reference TRBV28 and TRBJ2-1, is DVKVTQSSRYLVKRTGEKVFLECVQDMDHENMFWYRQDPGLGLRLIYFSYDVKMKEKGDIPEGYSVSREKKERFSLILESASTNQTSMYLCASNPQGANYNEQFFGPGTRLTVL.

The chain uses TRBV25-1 and TRBJ1-2, with TRBD1 identical over 9 bases. The CDR3 is 14 amino acids. J gave up 5 bases and V 4 bases, and 5 bases lay outside the gene matches. The germline V gene encodes CDR1 MGHDK and CDR2 SYGVNS. Here the CDR3 reads CASSGGQGFYGYTF. CDR3 bases: TGTGCCAGCAGTGGGGGACAGGGTTTTTATGGCTACACCTTC.

This chain connects TRBV6-6 to TRBJ2-7, with D unresolved. The germline V gene has CDR1 MNHNY and CDR2 SVGAGI (reference sequence). The V and J ends lost 4 bases and 3 bases respectively, with 19 bases between them. This CDR3 has 16 residues. The CDR3 here is CASSSPDTKTYYEQYF. In nucleotides, the CDR3 is TGTGCCAGCAGTTCCCCCGACACAAAAACATACTACGAGCAGTACTTC.

This rearrangement joins TRBV12-3 or TRBV12-4 to TRBJ2-5, with 7 bases lining up with TRBD1. The CDR3 runs to 13 residues. J lost 4 bases, V lost 11 bases, and 10 bases had no gene match. The CDR3 protein is CAVRLGTVETQYF. The CDR3, as DNA: TGTGCCGTTCGTCTAGGGACAGTAGAGACCCAGTACTTC.